This entry concerns a single TCR beta chain. Its recognized antigen is unknown. No base quality values were provided; no much bigger clone lies one nucleotide off. This sample is part of a study of post-analysis software for immune sequencing data (dated by TCRdb to the mid-2010s). Notes on the research overall: Recorded disease courses included relapsing-remitting, secondary progressive and progressive-relapsing multiple sclerosis, with some patients lacking subtype annotation. The patient repertoires were set against about eleven previously published healthy control repertoires from donors whose ages ranged from roughly 6 to 26 years. A subset of samples was prepared in parallel using single-end sample barcoding, then pooled and co-amplified after Illumina adapter ligation.

General findings and caveats noted by the study authors: The multiple sclerosis patient group was slightly younger than the control group. Strong co-clustering of samples prepared in the same batch was shown by direct clustering with F measure, prompting a batch-effect correction. Compared with controls, multiple sclerosis patients had significantly lower normalized Chao1 diversity, a finding suggesting substantial peripheral T-cell clonal expansion. Significantly higher frequencies in patients than in controls were found for a few TRBV segments, including TRBV5-6, TRBV5-1 and TRBV20-1.

Reading the germline V gene (reference sequence) gives CDR1 SEHNR and CDR2 FQNEAQ. The CDR3 runs 13 amino acids, cysteine and phenylalanine included. The CDR3 DNA has 39 bases and is translated from base 1. V and J are trimmed by 6 bases and 3 bases, and the gene matches miss 4 bases of the junction. To demonstrate the VDJtools post-analysis software, the study profiled TCR beta repertoires from the peripheral blood of under 15 young patients with multiple sclerosis. Multiple sclerosis patients were children and adolescents aged roughly 6 to 17 years. Library preparation employed PCR. The sequencing machine was an Illumina HiSeq 2500. Unique molecular identifiers were incorporated into TCR beta cDNA libraries to reduce PCR and sequencing biases. Roughly 0.5 million cDNA molecules were obtained per 1 to 10 million input T cells, so each molecule approximated one T cell. The same protocol used for the earlier healthy control dataset was applied to prepare and sequence the patient libraries. Samples belonging to the same batch were prepared together, multiplexed and sequenced on a shared HiSeq lane. The study's own analysis went as follows. Raw barcoded reads were processed with MIGEC, discarding single-read molecular identifier groups before consensus assembly and CDR3 extraction. VDJtools was used for post-analysis of the clonotype tables, with diversity normalized by down-sampling every dataset to the smallest sample size. To correct batch-related cross-sample contamination, repertoire overlap clustering matched CDR3 amino acid sequences but not nucleotide sequences. TCRdb applied fastp at Q25 and MiXCR to the public reads, then kept only in-frame beta chains. Rows with a matching CDR3 protein are joined into one entry that keeps the most common DNA and genes. Here the V and J calls rest on TCRdb's processing, not on the authors' analysis. The sample table shows about 770,000 distinct CDR3 sequences, and about 43% are seen once. The ten most abundant clones make up roughly 5.2% of the sample.

This sequence uses TRBV7-9 and TRBJ2-5; the central 7 bases match TRBD1. The sample comprised blood. This receptor was identified in a girl between 10 and 17 years old with multiple sclerosis. The DNA sequence follows: TGTGCCAGCAGGGTCGACAGGGAAGAGACCCAGTACTTC. Its product reads: CASRVDREETQYF.